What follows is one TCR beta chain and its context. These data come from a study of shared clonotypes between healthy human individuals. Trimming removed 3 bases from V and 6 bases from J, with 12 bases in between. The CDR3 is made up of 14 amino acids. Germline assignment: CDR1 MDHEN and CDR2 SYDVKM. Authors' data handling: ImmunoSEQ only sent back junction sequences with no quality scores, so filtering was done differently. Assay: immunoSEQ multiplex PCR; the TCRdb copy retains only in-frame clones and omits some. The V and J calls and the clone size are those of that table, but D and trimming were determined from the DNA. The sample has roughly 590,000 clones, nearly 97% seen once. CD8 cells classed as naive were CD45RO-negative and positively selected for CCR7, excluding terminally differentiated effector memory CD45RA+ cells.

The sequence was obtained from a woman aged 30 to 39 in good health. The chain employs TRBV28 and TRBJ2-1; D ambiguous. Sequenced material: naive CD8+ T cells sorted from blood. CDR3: CASSLGSIGNEQFF. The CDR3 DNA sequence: TGTGCCAGCAGTTTGGGTAGTATCGGCAATGAGCAGTTCTTC.